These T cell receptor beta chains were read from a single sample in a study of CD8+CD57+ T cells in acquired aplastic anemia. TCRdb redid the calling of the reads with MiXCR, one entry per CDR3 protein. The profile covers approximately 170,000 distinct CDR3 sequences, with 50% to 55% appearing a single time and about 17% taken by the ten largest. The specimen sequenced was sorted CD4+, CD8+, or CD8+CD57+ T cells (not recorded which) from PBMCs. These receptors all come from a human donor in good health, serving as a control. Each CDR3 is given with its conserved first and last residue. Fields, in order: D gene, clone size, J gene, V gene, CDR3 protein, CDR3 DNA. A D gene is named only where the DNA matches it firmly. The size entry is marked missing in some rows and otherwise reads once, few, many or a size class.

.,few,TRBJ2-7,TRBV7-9,CASSLAGRAEQYF,TGTGCCAGCAGCTTAGCGGGCAGGGCCGAGCAGTACTTC
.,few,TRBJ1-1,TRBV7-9,CASSEQGRTEAFF,TGTGCCAGCAGCGAGCAGGGGAGGACTGAAGCTTTCTTT
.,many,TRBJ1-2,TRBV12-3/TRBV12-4,CASSFEARQINYGYTF,TGTGCCAGCAGTTTTGAGGCGAGACAGATTAACTATGGCTACACCTTC
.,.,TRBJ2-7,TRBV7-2,CASSFGQGAYERYF,.
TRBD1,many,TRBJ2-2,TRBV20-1,CSGREGALTGELFF,TGCAGTGGGCGCGAGGGGGCGTTAACCGGGGAGCTGTTTTTT
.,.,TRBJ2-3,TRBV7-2,CASSLLGTSTDTQYF,TGTGCCAGCAGCTTACTGGGAACTAGCACAGATACGCAGTATTTT
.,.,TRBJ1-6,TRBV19,CASRRGSDSPLHF,TGTGCCAGTAGACGGGGTTCTGATTCACCCCTCCACTTT
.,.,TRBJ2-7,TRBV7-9,CASSPIPGTEQYF,TGTGCCAGCAGCCCTATACCAGGGACCGAGCAGTACTTC
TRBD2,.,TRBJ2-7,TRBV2,CASSVRTSGGERGYEQYF,TGTGCCAGCAGTGTCCGGACTAGCGGGGGGGAACGGGGCTACGAGCAGTACTTC
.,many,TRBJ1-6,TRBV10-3,CAIHQGPNSPLHF,TGTGCCATCCACCAGGGACCTAATTCACCCCTCCACTTT
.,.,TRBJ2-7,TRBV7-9,CASSPGGKGLSYEQYF,TGTGCCAGCAGCCCAGGAGGGAAAGGGCTCTCCTACGAGCAGTACTTC
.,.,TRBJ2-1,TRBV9,CASSPRGDRYNEQFF,TGTGCCAGCAGCCCGAGAGGGGATCGATACAATGAGCAGTTCTTC
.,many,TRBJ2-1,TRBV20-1,CSATWAWGGTNEQFF,TGCAGTGCAACATGGGCGTGGGGGGGCACCAATGAGCAGTTCTTC
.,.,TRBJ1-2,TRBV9,CASSAALGDGGYTF,TGTGCCAGCAGCGCAGCCTTGGGGGACGGGGGCTACACCTTC
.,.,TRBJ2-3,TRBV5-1,CASSLSSEADTQYF,TGCGCCAGCAGCTTGTCGAGTGAGGCAGATACGCAGTATTTT
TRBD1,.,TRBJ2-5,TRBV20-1,CSAQAILGTGAETQYF,TGCAGTGCTCAAGCGATTCTTGGGACAGGGGCGGAGACCCAGTACTTC
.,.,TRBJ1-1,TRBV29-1,CSVVGRAEAFF,TGCAGCGTTGTTGGCAGGGCTGAAGCTTTCTTT
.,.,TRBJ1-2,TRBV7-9,CASSLGAQGYTF,TGTGCCAGCAGCCTCGGGGCTCAAGGCTACACCTTC
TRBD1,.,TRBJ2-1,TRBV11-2,CASSPWTGSSSYNEQFF,TGTGCCAGCAGCCCCTGGACAGGGTCGAGCTCCTACAATGAGCAGTTCTTC
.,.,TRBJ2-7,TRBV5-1,CASSWTSGQGPYEQYF,TGCGCCAGCAGCTGGACGTCGGGGCAGGGCCCCTACGAGCAGTACTTC
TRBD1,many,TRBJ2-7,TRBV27,CASRRAMGQGYYEQYF,TGTGCCAGCAGACGAGCGATGGGACAGGGATACTACGAGCAGTACTTC
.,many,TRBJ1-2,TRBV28,CASSIQYGYTF,TGTGCCAGCAGTATTCAGTATGGCTACACCTTC
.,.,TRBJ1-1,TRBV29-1,CSLEGYRSTEAFF,TGCAGCTTAGAGGGTTACAGGAGCACTGAAGCTTTCTTT